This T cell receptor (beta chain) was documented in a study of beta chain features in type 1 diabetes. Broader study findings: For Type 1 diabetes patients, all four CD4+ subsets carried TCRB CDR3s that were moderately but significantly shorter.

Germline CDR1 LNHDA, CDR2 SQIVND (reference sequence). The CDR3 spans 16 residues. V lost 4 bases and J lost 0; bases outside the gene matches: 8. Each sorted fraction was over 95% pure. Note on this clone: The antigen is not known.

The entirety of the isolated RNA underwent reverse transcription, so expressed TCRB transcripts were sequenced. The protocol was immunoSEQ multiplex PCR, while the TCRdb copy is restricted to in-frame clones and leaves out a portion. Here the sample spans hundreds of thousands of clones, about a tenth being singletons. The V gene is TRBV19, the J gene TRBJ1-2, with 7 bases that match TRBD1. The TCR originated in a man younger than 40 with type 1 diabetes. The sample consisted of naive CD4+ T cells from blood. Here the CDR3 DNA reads TGTGCCAGTAGTACCACAGGGGTCGCTCCTAACTATGGCTACACCTTC. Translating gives CASSTTGVAPNYGYTF.